This T cell receptor (beta chain) was sequenced in a study of CD8 T cells in ankylosing spondylitis. Study-level points and caveats: For ankylosing spondylitis blood, a TCR beta motif of several highly homologous variants appeared characteristic.

This clonotype was counted between two and nine times. Its antigen is still unknown. The CDR3 has 13 residues. The V end was cut by 2 bases, the J end by 8 bases, with 13 bases between. Germline lookup yields CDR1 SGHTA and CDR2 FQGNSA. TCRdb redid the calling of the 5' RACE reads with MiXCR, one entry per CDR3 protein. This table has about 540,000 distinct CDR3 sequences, 12% appearing once. The source material was blood, either unsorted or a sorted T cell fraction (not recorded which). The chain links TRBV7-2 to TRBJ2-7; D is undetermined. The source of this sequence is a male donor with ankylosing spondylitis. The CDR3: CASSLPGRVQQYF. CDR3 nucleotide sequence: TGTGCCAGCAGCTTACCCGGACGGGTGCAGCAGTACTTC.